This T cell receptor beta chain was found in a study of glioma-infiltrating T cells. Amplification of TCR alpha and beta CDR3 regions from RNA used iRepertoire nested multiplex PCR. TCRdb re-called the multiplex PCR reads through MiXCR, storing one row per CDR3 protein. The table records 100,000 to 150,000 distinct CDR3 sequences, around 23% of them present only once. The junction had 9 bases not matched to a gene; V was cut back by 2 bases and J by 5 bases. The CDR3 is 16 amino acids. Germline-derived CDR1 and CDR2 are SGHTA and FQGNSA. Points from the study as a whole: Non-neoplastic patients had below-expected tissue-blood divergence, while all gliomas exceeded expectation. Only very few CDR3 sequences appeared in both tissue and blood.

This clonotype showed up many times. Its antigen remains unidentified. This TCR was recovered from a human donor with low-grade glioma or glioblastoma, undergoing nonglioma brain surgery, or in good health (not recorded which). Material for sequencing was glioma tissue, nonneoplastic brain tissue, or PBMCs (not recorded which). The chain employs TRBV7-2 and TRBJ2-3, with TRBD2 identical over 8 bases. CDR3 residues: CASSLKGTRGQDTQYF. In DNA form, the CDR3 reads TGTGCCAGCAGCTTAAAGGGGACTAGAGGTCAAGATACGCAGTATTTT.